The present T cell receptor beta chain was sequenced within a study of blood T cell repertoires in COVID-19. Study background: Material from acute and convalescent COVID-19 was sourced from the United States, Italy and Spain. T cells, B-cell-depleted T cells, or PBMCs supplied cDNA or gDNA.

Authors' data handling: Estimated nucleated cell counts came from reference gene primer amplification. Profiled with immunoSEQ multiplex PCR; TCRdb holds only in-frame clones, not every one. V and J calls and clone size are copied from that table; D and trimming were computed from the DNA. The table shows 75,000 to 100,000 clones, with 70% to 90% occurring only once. Germline CDR1 and CDR2: ENHRY and SYGVKD. The germline V and J ends were trimmed by 11 bases and 4 bases, with 14 bases remaining between them. The length of the CDR3 is 13 residues. V is TRBV10-3 and J is TRBJ1-4; maybe TRBD1 (6 bases). Sequenced input: peripheral blood. The TCR was taken from a woman at least 80 years old with acute or convalescent COVID-19. CDR3 in amino acids: CASHRDNNEKLFF. The CDR3 DNA is TGTGCCTCCCACCGGGACAATAATGAAAAACTGTTTTTT.